The rows below give T cell receptor beta chains drawn from one sample of a study of T cell changes during pregnancy in multiple sclerosis. Repertoires were generated with immunoSEQ multiplex PCR, while TCRdb's copy carries only in-frame clones and drops some. Found here are roughly 89,000 clones, approximately 92% of them singletons; the top ten hold approximately 4.5%. Sequenced material: peripheral blood, taken in the first trimester of pregnancy. These receptors were collected from a female donor with multiple sclerosis, enrolled in a pregnancy study. CDR3s include the opening cysteine and the closing phenylalanine or tryptophan. The D gene is left open where the match is weak. Size is omitted from some rows. Given values are once, few, many or a class for expanded clones.

j_call d_call clone_size v_call cdr3_length cdr3_aa cdr3_nt
TRBJ2-1 . . TRBV27 12 CARGSRNPEQFF TGTGCCAGGGGCAGCCGGAACCCCGAGCAGTTCTTC
TRBJ1-3 . . TRBV5-1 14 CASSLDTSGNTIYF TGCGCCAGCAGCTTGGACACCTCTGGAAACACCATATATTTT
TRBJ1-1 . . TRBV10-3 15 CAISEGGRMNTEAFF TGTGCCATCAGTGAGGGAGGCAGGATGAACACTGAAGCTTTCTTT
TRBJ1-2 TRBD1 . TRBV9 17 CASSVARMTGETDGYTF TGTGCCAGCAGCGTAGCCCGAATGACAGGGGAGACCGATGGCTACACCTTC
TRBJ1-3 . . TRBV19 16 CASSIGAGFAGNTIYF TGTGCCAGTAGTATTGGCGCAGGGTTCGCTGGAAACACCATATATTTT
TRBJ2-7 TRBD1 . TRBV23-1 14 CASRPKQGDYEQYF TGCGCCAGCAGACCGAAACAGGGGGACTACGAGCAGTACTTC
TRBJ1-2 . . TRBV9 17 CASSVAPGGAGGYGYTF TGTGCCAGCAGCGTAGCCCCTGGGGGGGCCGGGGGGTATGGCTACACCTTC
TRBJ2-7 TRBD1 once TRBV5-5 16 CASSLDDRGGPYEQYF TGTGCCAGCAGCTTGGACGACAGGGGTGGACCCTACGAGCAGTACTTC
TRBJ2-2 TRBD2 . TRBV10-1 15 CAINVAGAIIGELFF TGCGCCATCAATGTAGCGGGGGCCATTATCGGGGAGCTGTTTTTT
TRBJ2-1 TRBD2 . TRBV19 16 CASSSIGTRPYNEQFF TGTGCCAGTAGTAGTATCGGGACTAGACCCTACAATGAGCAGTTCTTC
TRBJ1-2 . . TRBV13 13 CASSPGSNYGYTF TGTGCCAGCAGCCCCGGGTCTAACTATGGCTACACCTTC
TRBJ2-3 TRBD2 . TRBV6-1 15 CASRSLAGGTDTQYF TGTGCCAGCAGGTCCCTAGCGGGGGGCACAGATACGCAGTATTTT
TRBJ2-3 . . TRBV7-3 15 CASSLWGGGTDTQYF TGTGCCAGCAGCTTATGGGGCGGAGGCACAGATACGCAGTATTTT
TRBJ1-2 TRBD1 . TRBV5-1 15 CASSSLNGTDNGYTF TGCGCCAGCAGCTCCCTAAATGGGACAGATAATGGCTACACCTTC
TRBJ1-3 . . TRBV27 15 CASSLAGMSGNTIYF TGTGCCAGCAGTTTAGCAGGGATGTCTGGAAACACCATATATTTT
TRBJ1-4 TRBD1 . TRBV6-1 14 CASSEKGAGEKLFF TGTGCCAGCAGTGAAAAGGGGGCTGGGGAAAAACTGTTTTTT
TRBJ1-4 TRBD1 . TRBV6-6 16 CASRPQAGTGLEKLFF TGTGCCAGCAGACCCCAGGCGGGGACAGGCCTAGAAAAACTGTTTTTT
TRBJ2-7 . . TRBV30 11 CACLRGAWGHF TGTGCCTGTTTGCGGGGAGCATGGGGCCACTTC
TRBJ2-3 . . TRBV6-5 14 CASSYGGYTDTQYF TGTGCCAGCAGTTACGGGGGGTATACAGATACGCAGTATTTT
TRBJ2-7 TRBD1 . TRBV19 12 CASSTGVGEQYF TGTGCCAGTAGCACAGGGGTCGGCGAGCAGTACTTC
TRBJ1-4 . . TRBV7-9 12 CASRDNNEKLFF TGTGCCAGCAGGGACAATAATGAAAAACTGTTTTTT
TRBJ2-7 . . TRBV4-1 13 CASSILSLSEQYF TGCGCCAGCAGCATACTATCTTTATCCGAGCAGTACTTC
TRBJ1-2 . once TRBV25-1 18 CASSEWFPLTSSGYGYTF TGTGCCAGCAGTGAATGGTTCCCCCTCACTTCGAGCGGCTATGGCTACACCTTC
TRBJ2-2 . . TRBV11-1 15 CASSLKRGLPGELFF TGTGCCAGCAGTTTAAAAAGGGGATTGCCCGGGGAGCTGTTTTTT
TRBJ2-1 TRBD2 . TRBV27 16 CASSLTSGASYNEQFF TGTGCCAGCAGTTTGACTAGCGGGGCGTCCTACAATGAGCAGTTCTTC
TRBJ1-1 TRBD1 . TRBV5-1 15 CASSLAGTGETEAFF TGCGCCAGCAGCTTGGCCGGGACAGGGGAGACTGAAGCTTTCTTT
TRBJ2-3 TRBD2 . TRBV6-6 15 CASSSSSGVGDTQYF TGTGCCAGCAGTTCGTCTAGCGGGGTTGGCGATACGCAGTATTTT
TRBJ1-5 . . TRBV6-6 14 CASHPGDPNQPQHF TGTGCCAGCCATCCCGGAGACCCCAATCAGCCCCAGCATTTT
TRBJ2-7 TRBD1 . TRBV19 15 CASSISGQGINEQYF TGTGCCAGTAGTATATCCGGACAGGGGATAAACGAGCAGTACTTC
TRBJ2-1 TRBD1 . TRBV7-6 16 CASSLGTGGVWIGQFF TGTGCCAGCAGCTTAGGGACAGGGGGCGTTTGGATCGGGCAGTTCTTC
TRBJ2-7 . . TRBV10-1 13 CASSETRSGEQYF TGCGCCAGCAGTGAGACGAGGTCGGGCGAGCAGTACTTC
TRBJ2-5 . . TRBV5-1 14 CASSPSGGQETQYF TGCGCCAGCAGCCCCTCAGGGGGGCAAGAGACCCAGTACTTC
TRBJ1-2 . . TRBV19 12 CASRQGLGGYTF TGTGCCAGTAGGCAAGGACTGGGGGGCTACACCTTC